The clone carrying this T cell receptor beta chain has just a few counts. The CDR3 extends over 14 amino acids. The entry originates in a study of cytomegalovirus exposure and HLA in healthy donors. On the study more broadly: Caucasian-associated ancestry cluster membership applied to over 80% of 300 to 450 genotyped donors.

The PCR employed 60 Vbeta primers together with 13 Jbeta primers. Method: immunoSEQ multiplex PCR; TCRdb's copy keeps in-frame clones and lacks some. The sample consists of approximately 130,000 clones, approximately 8% of them appearing once. Sequenced material: PBMCs. The V gene is TRBV21-1, the J gene TRBJ2-7; the DNA was not used to check the table's D call, TRBD2. TRBV21-1 is given as a pseudogene. The sequence came from a woman aged 40 to 50 in good health and CMV-seropositive. Here the CDR3 DNA reads TGTGCCAGCAGCAAGGCGGGGCGGGATTGCGAGCAGTACTTC. Translating gives CASSKAGRDCEQYF.